The source of this T cell receptor beta chain is a study of cytomegalovirus exposure and HLA in healthy donors. Study-level points and caveats: It was found in a later analysis that first-cohort TCR clusters tended to co-occur in the 120 validation repertoires.

Libraries were prepared by immunoSEQ multiplex PCR; TCRdb keeps only in-frame clonotypes and omits some of them. Altogether roughly 130,000 clones are present, approximately 84% being singletons, with the ten largest covering roughly 1.4%. As for this clone: Its specificity is unknown.

The germline gives CDR1 MNHNY, CDR2 SVGAGI (reference sequence). Trimming took off 10 bases at V and 1 base at J, with 11 bases between the two ends. This CDR3 is 13 amino acids long. The source is a woman aged 25 to 39 in good health and CMV-seronegative. J is TRBJ2-1 and V is TRBV6-6; a possible D gene is TRBD2 (5 bases). Sequenced: PBMCs. The CDR3 loop is CATQDWSYNEQFF. Here the CDR3 DNA reads TGTGCCACGCAGGACTGGTCCTACAATGAGCAGTTCTTC.